Given below is one T cell receptor (beta chain) in context. V was shortened by 4 bases and J by 5 bases, with 15 bases between the two germline ends. Germline CDR1 is SGDLS and CDR2 is YYNGEE. The CDR3 has 14 residues. In the authors' methods: Amplification from reference gene primers served as the basis for estimated nucleated cell counts. Sequencing was performed with immunoSEQ multiplex PCR; in TCRdb, only in-frame clones are kept and a portion is missing. Clone size and the V and J calls come from that table; the DNA yielded D and trimming. The sample lists about 110,000 clones, 85% to 95% occurring once. This specimen comes from a study of blood T cell repertoires in COVID-19. Study-level information: There were acute and convalescent COVID-19 samples, and they came from the United States, Italy and Spain.

V usage is TRBV9 and J usage is TRBJ1-1; D ambiguous. The receptor was isolated from a woman aged 30 to 39 with acute or convalescent COVID-19. The sample comprised peripheral blood. The CDR3 sequence: CASSPSGMETEAFF. CDR3 bases: TGTGCCAGCAGCCCTAGTGGTATGGAAACTGAAGCTTTCTTT.